The clone carrying this T cell receptor beta chain has just one count. Its matching antigen is unknown. The authors sequenced patients whose flow cytometry had shown CD8+CD57+ cell expansion. Blood sampling was performed on the patients, and none of them had received therapy by then. This entry is derived from a study of CD8+CD57+ T cells in acquired aplastic anemia. Whole-study results and caveats: Patients and controls shared some 29 CD8+ CDR3 sequences, which appeared highly expressed in patients and within their immunodominant clones. A significant difference in CD8+ Simpson's diversity between patients and controls was not found.

Template material for TCR beta VDJ and CDR3 profiling consisted of genomic DNA. TCRdb ran MiXCR on the reads and lists one entry per CDR3 protein. The sample lists approximately 80,000 distinct CDR3 sequences, about three quarters occurring once. Sequencing was done on a sample of sorted CD4+, CD8+, or CD8+CD57+ T cells (not recorded which) from PBMCs. The clonotype originates from a human donor with aplastic anemia.

In DNA form, the CDR3 reads TGTGCCAGCAGTTACGAGAAAGGGTCATTGAACACTGAAGCTTTCTTT. It translates to CASSYEKGSLNTEAFF. The chain has TRBV6-2 or TRBV6-3 and TRBJ1-1; D is undetermined. The CDR3 consists of 16 residues. Germline CDR1 is MNHEY and CDR2 is SVGEGT. Trimming pared 2 bases from V and 0 bases from J, leaving 13 bases between.